Listed here are 10 T cell receptor beta chains from one sample, sequenced in a study of T cell responses to AZD1222 COVID-19 vaccine. Clones were read by immunoSEQ multiplex PCR, and TCRdb kept only the in-frame ones, dropping some. The top ten clones hold more than 13% of a sample with tens of thousands of clones, about four fifths of them seen once. Sequencing was performed on peripheral blood, taken 28 days after the second AZD1222 dose. Receptors were obtained from an adult who received the AZD1222 COVID-19 vaccine.

The chain carries TRBV29-1 and TRBJ2-7; D is ambiguous. This CDR3 spans 10 amino acids. Germline CDR1 is SQVTM and CDR2 is ANQGSEA. V lost 3 bases, J lost 6 bases, and 6 bases lay in between. CDR3 coding DNA: TGCAGCGTTGAGAGTGGCGAGCAGTACTTC. This encodes CSVESGEQYF.

V gene TRBV5-5 combines with J gene TRBJ1-2; D remains unclear. CDR1 and CDR2 (germline): SGHKS, YYEKEE (reference sequence). CDR3 length: 15 residues. With 3 bases removed from V and 7 bases from J, the gap between germline ends came to 19 bases. DNA for the CDR3: TGTGCCAGCAGCTCCTTAAAGTCGGGCTTAGTTGGCTACACCTTC. Its protein is CASSSLKSGLVGYTF.

The rearrangement links TRBV7-2 to TRBJ2-5; D gene unclear. Trimming cost V 11 bases and J 5 bases, with 18 bases left between them. Germline V gives CDR1 SGHTA, CDR2 FQGNSA. The CDR3 length is 13 residues. The CDR3 region has the DNA TGTGCCGTACAGTCAACCCTCGGGGAGACCCAGTACTTC. Amino acid sequence: CAVQSTLGETQYF.

The V and J genes are TRBV9 and TRBJ2-2; D uncertain. The CDR3 is 13 residues long. The V end lost 2 bases, the J end lost 5 bases, and 7 bases lay between the germline ends. Germline V gene lookup returns CDR1 SGDLS and CDR2 YYNGEE. CDR3 sequence: CASSVTPTGELFF. Written as DNA, the CDR3 is TGTGCCAGCAGCGTGACGCCTACCGGGGAGCTGTTTTTT.

V and J are TRBV6-5 and TRBJ1-6; D call uncertain. Germline V gives CDR1 MNHEY, CDR2 SVGAGI. CDR3 length equals 14 residues. The V gene lost 4 bases and the J gene lost 8 bases, with 12 bases spanning the gap. CDR3 DNA: TGTGCCAGCAGTTTTGAGAGGACGGATTCACCCCTCCACTTT. As protein: CASSFERTDSPLHF.

The genes are TRBV6-5 and TRBJ2-7; D gene unclear. Looked up from germline, CDR1 is MNHEY and CDR2 is SVGAGI. This CDR3 has 13 amino acids. V lost 2 bases and J 2 bases, leaving 7 bases between the germline ends. The CDR3 bases are TGTGCCAGCAGTTACGGCGGTCCCTACGAGCAGTACTTC. Translated, it gives CASSYGGPYEQYF.

This chain connects TRBV14 to TRBJ1-1; 9 nucleotides line up with TRBD1. V lost 3 bases and J lost 11; bases outside the gene matches: 16. Per the germline V gene, CDR1 is SGHDN and CDR2 is FVKESK. The CDR3 consists of 16 residues. The CDR3 sequence: CASSHIRLGQGRRAFF. The CDR3 DNA reads TGTGCCAGCAGCCATATTCGATTGGGACAGGGTCGTCGGGCTTTCTTT. Supplemented by reference TRBV14 and TRBJ1-1, the full variable domain reads EAGVTQFPSHSVIEKGQTVTLRCDPISGHDNLYWYRRVMGKEIKFLLHFVKESKQDESGMPNNRFLAERTGGTYSTLKVQPAELEDSGVYFCASSHIRLGQGRRAFFGQGTRLTVV.

The rearrangement links TRBV6-5 to TRBJ1-5, with D perhaps matching TRBD1 (6 bases). V shed 5 bases and J shed 10 bases, with 18 bases lying between them. Germline V CDR1 and CDR2: MNHEY, SVGAGI. This CDR3 comprises 14 residues. In nucleotides, the CDR3 is TGTGCCAGCAGTCCGGACAGCCTTGTGTTCCCCCAGCATTTT. It translates to CASSPDSLVFPQHF.

The chain recombines TRBV6-5 with TRBJ1-2, with D perhaps TRBD1 (6 bases). The V end lost 0 bases, the J end lost 8 bases, and 13 bases lay between the germline ends. The CDR3 totals 14 residues. Germline CDR1 is MNHEY and CDR2 is SVGAGI. The CDR3 here is CASSYSGGRGGYTF. In DNA form, the CDR3 reads TGTGCCAGCAGTTACTCGGGGGGCCGAGGAGGCTACACCTTC.

This clone was observed a few times. This chain joins TRBV7-9 and TRBJ2-4; TRBD2 agrees at 12 bases. The CDR3 contains 19 residues. Losses at the gene ends were 5 bases for V and 1 base for J; bases not matched to a gene: 12. The germline V gene has CDR1 SEHNR and CDR2 FQNEAQ (reference sequence). The CDR3 loop is CASSHRLAGARGAKNIQYF. The CDR3, as DNA: TGTGCCAGCAGCCACCGACTAGCGGGGGCCCGGGGGGCCAAAAACATTCAGTACTTC. The variable domain in full, with the rest retrieved from reference TRBV7-9 and TRBJ2-4, is DTGVSQNPRHKITKRGQNVTFRCDPISEHNRLYWYRQTLGQGPEFLTYFQNEAQLEKSRLLSDRFSAERPKGSFSTLEIQRTEQGDSAMYLCASSHRLAGARGAKNIQYFGAGTRLSVL.